A single sample is the source of the 3 T cell receptor beta chains below, sequenced in a study of T cell changes during pregnancy in multiple sclerosis. Sequencing used immunoSEQ multiplex PCR; TCRdb keeps in-frame clones, though not all of them. The table has roughly 34,000 clones, approximately 90% seen once. Sequenced material: CD8+ T cells from peripheral blood mononuclear cells, taken in the third trimester of pregnancy. Receptors were obtained from a female donor with multiple sclerosis, enrolled in a pregnancy study.

This chain links TRBV7-8 with TRBJ1-1; D is unclear. V lost 3 bases and J lost 1, with 12 bases in between. The length of the CDR3 is 15 residues. The V gene's germline CDR1 is SGHVS and CDR2 FQNEAQ. The CDR3 DNA reads TGTGCCAGCAGCTTTTTGTTGGCGGGGAACACTGAAGCTTTCTTT. Protein: CASSFLLAGNTEAFF.

The V gene is TRBV4-2, the J gene TRBJ2-7; 9 bases align to TRBD1. Per germline, CDR1 LGHNA and CDR2 YNFKEQ. The CDR3 covers 16 residues. The trim removed 4 bases at V and 3 bases at J, leaving 10 bases unmatched. CDR3 region: CASSLEDRGGGYEQYF. The CDR3 DNA sequence: TGTGCCAGCAGCCTTGAGGACAGGGGAGGGGGCTACGAGCAGTACTTC.

The rearrangement links TRBV6-5 to TRBJ2-7; D perhaps matches TRBD1 (5 bases). CDR3 length equals 16 residues. Per germline, CDR1 MNHEY and CDR2 SVGAGI. V dropped 2 bases and J dropped 0 bases, with 14 bases sitting between them. The CDR3 is CASSYGTGWSSYEQYF. Here the CDR3 DNA reads TGTGCCAGCAGTTACGGAACAGGCTGGAGCTCCTACGAGCAGTACTTC.